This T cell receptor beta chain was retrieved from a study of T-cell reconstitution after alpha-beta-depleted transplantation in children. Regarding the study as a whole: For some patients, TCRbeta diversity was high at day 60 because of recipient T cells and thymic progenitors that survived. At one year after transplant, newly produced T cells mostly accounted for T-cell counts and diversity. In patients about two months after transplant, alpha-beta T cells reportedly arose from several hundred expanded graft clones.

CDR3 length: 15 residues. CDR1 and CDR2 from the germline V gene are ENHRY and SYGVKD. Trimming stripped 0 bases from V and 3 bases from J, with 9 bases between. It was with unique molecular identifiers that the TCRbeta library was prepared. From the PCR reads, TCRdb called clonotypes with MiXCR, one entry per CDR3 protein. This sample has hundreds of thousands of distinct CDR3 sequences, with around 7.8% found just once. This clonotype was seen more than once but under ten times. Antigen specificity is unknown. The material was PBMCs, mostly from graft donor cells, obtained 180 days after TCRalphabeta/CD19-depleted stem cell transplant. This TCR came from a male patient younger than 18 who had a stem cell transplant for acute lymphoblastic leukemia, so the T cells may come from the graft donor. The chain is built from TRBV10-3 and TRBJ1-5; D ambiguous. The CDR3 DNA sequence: TGTGCCATCAGTGAGTCAGGGCCTTCCAATCAGCCCCAGCATTTT. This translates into CAISESGPSNQPQHF.